Shown below are 10 T cell receptor beta chains from a single sample sequenced in a study of blood T cell repertoires in COVID-19. Sequenced by immunoSEQ multiplex PCR; TCRdb stores in-frame clones only, minus some. This sample has some 100,000 clones, with approximately 82% found just once. The sample taken for sequencing was peripheral blood. These receptors came from a man over 45 with active or convalescent COVID-19.

The rearrangement joins TRBV12-3 or TRBV12-4 to TRBJ2-5; D is unresolved. Trimming cost V 6 bases and J 1 base, with 9 bases left between them. The CDR3 is made up of 13 amino acids. The CDR3 DNA follows: TGTGCCAGCAGGGTCTACCCCCAAGAGACCCAGTACTTC. Its protein is CASRVYPQETQYF.

The V gene is TRBV3-1 (or the pseudogene TRBV3-2), the J gene TRBJ2-1, with 7 bases identical to TRBD2. Trimming took 0 bases from V and 6 from J; bases not matched to a gene: 11. CDR1 is LGHDT, CDR2 YNNKEL, per germline (reference sequence). There are 17 residues in the CDR3. CDR3 nucleotides: TGTGCCAGCAGCCAAGACGGGGGGACGGAGATAATCAATGAGCAGTTCTTC. Translation: CASSQDGGTEIINEQFF.

V and J are TRBV28 and TRBJ1-2; D remains ambiguous. Trimming removed 4 bases from V and 3 bases from J, with 18 bases in between. This CDR3 is 16 amino acids long. CDR1 MDHEN and CDR2 SYDVKM come from the germline V gene. The CDR3 region has the DNA TGTGCCAGCAGTTCTACCGGGTCAGCGGATGACTATGGCTACACCTTC. This codes for CASSSTGSADDYGYTF.

By proportion, this clone is medium-sized. The chain links TRBV4-1 to TRBJ1-1; maybe TRBD1 (6 bases). Trimming cost V 3 bases and J 4 bases, with 9 bases left between them. This CDR3 contains 13 residues. Germline V gene lookup returns CDR1 MGHRA and CDR2 YSYEKL. The CDR3 here is CASSHTGRTEAFF. The CDR3 DNA reads as TGCGCCAGCAGCCATACAGGGCGCACTGAAGCTTTCTTT.

This clone was observed a single time. This sequence joins TRBV6-5 and TRBJ2-3; weak D call: TRBD1 (6 bases). This CDR3 spans 14 amino acids. V dropped 8 bases and J dropped 2 bases, with 14 bases sitting between them. Germline-derived CDR1 and CDR2 are MNHEY and SVGAGI. The CDR3 spells CASSRQDFTDTQYF. DNA of the CDR3: TGTGCCAGCTCTCGACAGGACTTCACAGATACGCAGTATTTT.

This chain links TRBV4-3 with TRBJ2-7; the match to TRBD2 covers 7 bases. Germline lookup yields CDR1 LGHNA and CDR2 YSLEER. Trimming took 4 bases from V and 4 from J; bases not matched to a gene: 10. The CDR3 loop spans 15 amino acids. CDR3 protein: CASSPVGGKRYEQYF. Written as DNA, the CDR3 is TGCGCCAGCAGCCCGGTCGGGGGGAAGAGGTACGAGCAGTACTTC.

The genes are TRBV5-6 and TRBJ2-2; D might be TRBD2 (6 bases). Between the trimmed V and J ends, which lost 1 base and 0 bases, there was a span of 16 bases. The CDR3 consists of 18 residues. The germline gives CDR1 SGHDT, CDR2 YYEEEE. CDR3 sequence reads: CASSLFSWDSSNTGELFF. CDR3 nucleotides: TGTGCCAGCAGCTTGTTTTCATGGGACTCTTCGAACACCGGGGAGCTGTTTTTT.

This chain links TRBV6-1 with TRBJ1-5, with TRBD1 identical over 7 bases. The trim removed 0 bases at V and 3 bases at J, leaving 2 bases unmatched. Germline CDR1 MNHNS, CDR2 SASEGT. The CDR3 contains 15 residues. The CDR3 DNA reads as TGTGCCAGCAGTGAAGCAGGGGGCCACAATCAGCCCCAGCATTTT. This codes for CASSEAGGHNQPQHF.

The chain carries TRBV5-4 and TRBJ2-3; TRBD2 agrees at 9 bases. Germline V CDR1 and CDR2: SGHNT, YYREEE (reference sequence). V was pared by 1 base and J by 5 bases, with 8 bases of the junction left unmatched. This CDR3 is 16 amino acids long. CDR3 protein: CASSLPLAGFGDTQYF. CDR3 nucleotide sequence: TGTGCCAGCAGCTTGCCGCTAGCGGGGTTTGGAGATACGCAGTATTTT.

The rearrangement uses TRBV5-1 and TRBJ2-5, with TRBD1 as a possible D gene (5 bases). This CDR3 contains 14 residues. CDR1 and CDR2 (germline): SGHRS, YFSETQ. Trimming shortened V by 0 bases and J by 1 base, and 7 bases separated the two germline ends. This chain's CDR3 is CASSLGQSQETQYF. CDR3 bases: TGCGCCAGCAGCTTGGGACAGAGCCAAGAGACCCAGTACTTC.